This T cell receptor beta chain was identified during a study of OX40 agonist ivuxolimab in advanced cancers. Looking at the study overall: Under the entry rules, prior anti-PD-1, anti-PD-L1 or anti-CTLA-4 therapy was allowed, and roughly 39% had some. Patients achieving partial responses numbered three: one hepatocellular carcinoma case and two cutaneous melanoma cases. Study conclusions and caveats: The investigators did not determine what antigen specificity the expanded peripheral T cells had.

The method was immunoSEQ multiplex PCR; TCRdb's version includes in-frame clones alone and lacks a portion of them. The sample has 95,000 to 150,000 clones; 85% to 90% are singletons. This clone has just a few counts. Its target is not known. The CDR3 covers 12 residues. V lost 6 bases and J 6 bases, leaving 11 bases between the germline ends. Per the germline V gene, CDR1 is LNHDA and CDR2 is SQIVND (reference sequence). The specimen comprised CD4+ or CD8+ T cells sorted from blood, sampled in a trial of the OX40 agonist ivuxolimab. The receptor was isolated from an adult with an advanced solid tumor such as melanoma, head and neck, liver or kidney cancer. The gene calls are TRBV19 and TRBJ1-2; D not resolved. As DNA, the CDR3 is TGTGCCAGTAGATGGGAGGTAGATGGCTACACCTTC. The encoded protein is CASRWEVDGYTF.